The T cell receptor (beta chain) described here comes from a study of cytomegalovirus exposure and HLA in healthy donors. Study conclusions and caveats: Most of the CMV-associated TCR beta chains (in a later analysis) appeared to be HLA-restricted. There were a few CMV-associated chains whose specificity for CMV antigens was confirmed in vitro. High specificity and sensitivity for cytomegalovirus status were reported for the classifier.

Germline CDR1 is SGHRS and CDR2 is YFSETQ. This CDR3 is built from 16 residues. The V gene lost 4 bases and the J gene lost 4 bases, with 20 bases spanning the gap. Worth noting for this clone: Its antigen is not known.

The PCR ran on 60 Vbeta and 13 Jbeta primers. Under the authors' procedure: An analysis that came later counted 60 million to 80 million unique TCR beta chains, around 12 million shared. TCRdb's table, derived via immunoSEQ multiplex PCR, lists solely in-frame clones and lacks some. The D gene and trimming were derived from the DNA, and the V and J assignments and clone size from that table. The sample has approximately 100,000 clones; 74% are singletons. Sequencing was performed on PBMCs. The TCR sequence derives from a man in his forties or fifties in good health and CMV-seropositive. The chain links TRBV5-1 to TRBJ2-5; D is possibly TRBD1 (7 bases). For the CDR3, the DNA is TGCGCCAGCAGCGTTGTCCCACCTCAGGGGGGAGAGACCCAGTACTTC. Protein product: CASSVVPPQGGETQYF.